Given below is one TCR beta chain in context. Its antigen remains unidentified. This sample is part of a study of T cell responses to AZD1222 COVID-19 vaccine. Clones were sequenced by immunoSEQ multiplex PCR, and TCRdb holds only the in-frame ones, with some missing. The sample carries over 100,000 clones, around nine tenths recorded once. Trimming pared 3 bases from V and 7 bases from J, leaving 12 bases between. The germline V gene encodes CDR1 MNHEY and CDR2 SMNVEV (reference sequence). This CDR3 is 13 amino acids long. Study-wide results and caveats: Every sample of the repertoires postdated the peak T cell response.

The receptor was isolated from an adult in good health. This sequence joins TRBV27 and TRBJ1-2; possibly TRBD1 for D (5 bases). The sequencing used peripheral blood, collected on day 0 of AZD1222 vaccination. CDR3 in DNA: TGTGCCAGCAGTTTCGGGGCGTTGGGTGGCTACACCTTC. Protein product: CASSFGALGGYTF.